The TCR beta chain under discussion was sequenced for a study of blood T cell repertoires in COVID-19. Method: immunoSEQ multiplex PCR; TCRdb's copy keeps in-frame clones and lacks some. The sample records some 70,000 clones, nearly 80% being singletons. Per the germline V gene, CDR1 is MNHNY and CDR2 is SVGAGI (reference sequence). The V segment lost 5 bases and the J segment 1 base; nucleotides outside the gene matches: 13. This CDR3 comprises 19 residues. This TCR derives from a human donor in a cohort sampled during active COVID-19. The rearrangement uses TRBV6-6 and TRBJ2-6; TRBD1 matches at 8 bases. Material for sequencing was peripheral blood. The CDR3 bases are TGTGCCAGCAGTCAAAGTCCGCCAGGGGGCTTTTCTGGGGCCAACGTCCTGACTTTC. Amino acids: CASSQSPPGGFSGANVLTF.